In its sample, the clone carrying this TCR beta chain was seen once. The antigen is unknown. These data originate in a study of ipilimumab plus nivolumab after autologous stem cell transplantation. Overall study context: Median doses per patient: roughly 5 ipilimumab, under 10 nivolumab. The myeloma cohort included high-risk transplant-naive patients and patients relapsing within 3 years of a first autologous transplant. Regarding the study as a whole: Per the authors, repertoire, Treg and microbiota data justify further study.

Assay used: immunoSEQ multiplex PCR; TCRdb lists only in-frame clones, some missing. The profile covers several thousand clones, with around 91% appearing a single time and about 5% taken by the ten largest. Patients got ipilimumab 1 mg/kg beginning 14 to 28 days post-transplant. The V end was cut by 5 bases, the J end by 5 bases, with 9 bases between. From germline, CDR1 is SGHAT and CDR2 FQNNGV. The CDR3 runs to 12 residues. Sequenced material: PBMCs, taken in a trial of ipilimumab plus nivolumab as post-transplant consolidation. The chain has TRBV11-2 and TRBJ1-1; D is undetermined. The origin of this receptor is a female donor with multiple myeloma. The CDR3 is CASSRDGTEAFF. CDR3 sequence (DNA): TGTGCCAGCAGCCGAGACGGGACTGAAGCTTTCTTT.